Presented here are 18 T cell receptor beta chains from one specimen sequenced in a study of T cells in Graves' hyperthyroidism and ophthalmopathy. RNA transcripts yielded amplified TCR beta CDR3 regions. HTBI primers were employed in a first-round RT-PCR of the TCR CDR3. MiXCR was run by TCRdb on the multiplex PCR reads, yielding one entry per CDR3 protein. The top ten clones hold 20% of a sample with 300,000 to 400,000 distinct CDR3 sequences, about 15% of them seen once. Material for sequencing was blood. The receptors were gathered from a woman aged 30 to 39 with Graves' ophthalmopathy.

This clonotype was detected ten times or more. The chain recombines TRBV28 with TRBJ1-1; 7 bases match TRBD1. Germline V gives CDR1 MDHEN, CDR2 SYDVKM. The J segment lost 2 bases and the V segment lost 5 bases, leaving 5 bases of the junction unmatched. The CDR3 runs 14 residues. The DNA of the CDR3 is TGTGCCAGCAGTATGACAGGGCTCAACACTGAAGCTTTCTTT. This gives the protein CASSMTGLNTEAFF. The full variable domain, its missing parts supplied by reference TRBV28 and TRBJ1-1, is DVKVTQSSRYLVKRTGEKVFLECVQDMDHENMFWYRQDPGLGLRLIYFSYDVKMKEKGDIPEGYSVSREKKERFSLILESASTNQTSMYLCASSMTGLNTEAFFGQGTRLTVV.

CDR3 region: CSVRDRGLDGELFF. The CDR3 DNA follows: TGCAGCGTCCGAGACAGGGGGCTTGACGGGGAGCTGTTTTTT. The J gene is TRBJ2-2, the V gene TRBV29-1; 10 bases agree with TRBD1. The V gene end was trimmed by 6 bases and the J gene end by 7 bases; junction bases not matched to a gene: 8. Germline V gives CDR1 SQVTM, CDR2 ANQGSEA. The CDR3 sequence is 14 residues long.

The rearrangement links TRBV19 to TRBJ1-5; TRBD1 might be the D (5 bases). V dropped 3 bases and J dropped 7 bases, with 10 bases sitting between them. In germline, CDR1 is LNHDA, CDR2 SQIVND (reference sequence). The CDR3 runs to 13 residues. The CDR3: CASSISEGQPQHF. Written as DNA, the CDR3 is TGTGCCAGTAGTATTTCTGAGGGGCAGCCCCAGCATTTT.

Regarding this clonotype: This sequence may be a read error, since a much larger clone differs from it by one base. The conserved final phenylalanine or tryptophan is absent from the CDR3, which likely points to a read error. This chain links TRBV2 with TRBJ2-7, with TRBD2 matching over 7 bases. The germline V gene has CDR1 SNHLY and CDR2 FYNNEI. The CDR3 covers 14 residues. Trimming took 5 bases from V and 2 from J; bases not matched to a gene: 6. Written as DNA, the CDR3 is TGTGCCAGCAGTCCTAGACTAGCCACCTACGAGCAGTACCTC. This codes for CASSPRLATYEQYL.

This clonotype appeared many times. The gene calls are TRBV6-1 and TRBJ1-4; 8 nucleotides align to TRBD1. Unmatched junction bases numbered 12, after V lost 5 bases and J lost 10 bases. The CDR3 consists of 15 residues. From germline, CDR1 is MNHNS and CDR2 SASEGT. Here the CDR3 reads CASSPGTGEVGKLFF. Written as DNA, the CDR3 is TGTGCCAGCAGTCCCGGGACAGGTGAAGTAGGAAAACTGTTTTTT.

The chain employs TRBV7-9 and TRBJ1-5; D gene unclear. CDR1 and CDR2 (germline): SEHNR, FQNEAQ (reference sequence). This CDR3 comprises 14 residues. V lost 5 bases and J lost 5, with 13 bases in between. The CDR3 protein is CASSRGGMDQPQHF. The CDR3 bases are TGTGCCAGCAGCAGAGGAGGGATGGATCAGCCCCAGCATTTT.

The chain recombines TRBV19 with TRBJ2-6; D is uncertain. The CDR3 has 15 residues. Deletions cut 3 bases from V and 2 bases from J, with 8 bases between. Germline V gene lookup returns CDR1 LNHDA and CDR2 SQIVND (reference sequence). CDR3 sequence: CASSIRAAGANVLTF. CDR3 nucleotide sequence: TGTGCCAGTAGTATCCGGGCTGCTGGGGCCAACGTCCTGACTTTC.

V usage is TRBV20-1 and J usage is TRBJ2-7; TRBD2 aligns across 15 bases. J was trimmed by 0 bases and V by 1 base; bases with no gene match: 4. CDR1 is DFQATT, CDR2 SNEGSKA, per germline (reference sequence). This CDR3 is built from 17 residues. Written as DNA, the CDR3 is TGCAGTGCTAGAGTGGGGACTAGCGGGGGGAGCTCCTACGAGCAGTACTTC. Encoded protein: CSARVGTSGGSSYEQYF.

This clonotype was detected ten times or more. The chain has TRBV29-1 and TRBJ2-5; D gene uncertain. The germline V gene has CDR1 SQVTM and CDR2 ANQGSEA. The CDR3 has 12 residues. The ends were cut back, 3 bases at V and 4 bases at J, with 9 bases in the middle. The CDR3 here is CSVDSDGETQYF. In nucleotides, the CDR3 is TGCAGCGTTGACAGTGATGGAGAGACCCAGTACTTC.

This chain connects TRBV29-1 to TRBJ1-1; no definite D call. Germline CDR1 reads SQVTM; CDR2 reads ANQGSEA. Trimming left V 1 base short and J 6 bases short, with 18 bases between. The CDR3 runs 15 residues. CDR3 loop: CSVEVIRKGIAEAFF. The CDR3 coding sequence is TGCAGCGTTGAAGTGATTCGTAAAGGGATCGCTGAAGCTTTCTTT.

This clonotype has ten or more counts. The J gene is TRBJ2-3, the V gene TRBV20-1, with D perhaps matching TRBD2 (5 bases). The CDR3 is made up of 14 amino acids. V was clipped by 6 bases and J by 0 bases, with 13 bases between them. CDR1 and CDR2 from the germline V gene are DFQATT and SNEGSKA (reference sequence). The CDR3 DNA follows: TGCAGTGCCCCGAGGGTCCTTAGCACAGATACGCAGTATTTT. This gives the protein CSAPRVLSTDTQYF.

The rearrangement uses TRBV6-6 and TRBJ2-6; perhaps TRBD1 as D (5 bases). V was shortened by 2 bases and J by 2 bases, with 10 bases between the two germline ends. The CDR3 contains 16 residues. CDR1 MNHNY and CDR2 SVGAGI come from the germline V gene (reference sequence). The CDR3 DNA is TGTGCCAGCAGTTACGGACAAGTCCCTGGGGCCAACGTCCTGACTTTC. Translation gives CASSYGQVPGANVLTF.

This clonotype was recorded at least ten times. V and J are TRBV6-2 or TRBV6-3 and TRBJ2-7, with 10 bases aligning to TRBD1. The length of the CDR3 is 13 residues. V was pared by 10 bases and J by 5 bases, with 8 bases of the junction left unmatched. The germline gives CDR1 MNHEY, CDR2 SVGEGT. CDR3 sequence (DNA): TGTGCCACCCGCCGGACAGGGGGGGACGAGCAGTACTTC. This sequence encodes CATRRTGGDEQYF.

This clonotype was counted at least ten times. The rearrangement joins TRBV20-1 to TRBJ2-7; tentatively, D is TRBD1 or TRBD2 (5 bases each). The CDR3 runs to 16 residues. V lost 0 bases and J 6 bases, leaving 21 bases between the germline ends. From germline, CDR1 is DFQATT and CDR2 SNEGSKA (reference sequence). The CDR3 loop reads CSARDLRGEGLSEQYF. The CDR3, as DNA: TGCAGTGCTAGAGATCTTCGGGGAGAGGGGTTGAGCGAGCAGTACTTC.

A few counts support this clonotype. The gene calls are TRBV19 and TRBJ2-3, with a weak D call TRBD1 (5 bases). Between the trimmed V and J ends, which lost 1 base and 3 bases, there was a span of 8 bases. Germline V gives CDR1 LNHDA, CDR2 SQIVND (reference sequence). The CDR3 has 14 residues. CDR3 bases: TGTGCCAGTAGTATAGGTGCAGGGACAGATACGCAGTATTTT. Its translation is CASSIGAGTDTQYF.

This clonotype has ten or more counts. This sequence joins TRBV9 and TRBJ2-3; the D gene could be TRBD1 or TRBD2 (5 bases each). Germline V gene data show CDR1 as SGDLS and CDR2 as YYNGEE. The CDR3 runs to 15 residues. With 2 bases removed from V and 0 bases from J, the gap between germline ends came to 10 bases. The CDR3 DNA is TGTGCCAGCAGCGTGGGGGATTCTAGCACAGATACGCAGTATTTT. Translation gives CASSVGDSSTDTQYF.

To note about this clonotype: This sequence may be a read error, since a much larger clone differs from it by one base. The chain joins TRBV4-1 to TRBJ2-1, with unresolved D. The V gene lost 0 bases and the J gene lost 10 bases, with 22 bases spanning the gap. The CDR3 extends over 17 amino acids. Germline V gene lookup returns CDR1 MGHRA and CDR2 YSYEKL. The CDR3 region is CASSQERAGSARKEQFF. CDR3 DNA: TGCGCCAGCAGCCAAGAACGGGCTGGGTCGGCTCGCAAGGAGCAGTTCTTC.

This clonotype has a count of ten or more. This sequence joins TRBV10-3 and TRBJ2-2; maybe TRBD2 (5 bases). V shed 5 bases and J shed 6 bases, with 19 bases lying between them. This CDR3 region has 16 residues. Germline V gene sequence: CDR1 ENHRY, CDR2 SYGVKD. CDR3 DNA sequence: TGTGCCATCAGTTTCCATATCGGGCGGGTCGCCGGGGAGCTGTTTTTT. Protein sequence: CAISFHIGRVAGELFF.